Shown below are 25 T cell receptor beta chains from a single sample sequenced in a study of T cells in Graves' hyperthyroidism and ophthalmopathy. Amplification of TCR beta CDR3 regions used RNA as the template. HTBI primers were employed in a first-round RT-PCR of the TCR CDR3. MiXCR was run by TCRdb on the multiplex PCR reads, yielding one entry per CDR3 protein. Among more than 550,000 distinct CDR3 sequences, 17% were seen once, and the ten largest hold around 16%. The sample taken for sequencing was blood. These receptors were obtained from a man over 45 with Graves' hyperthyroidism.

The chain combines TRBV29-1 with TRBJ1-1; no reliable D call. Trimming left V 2 bases short and J 2 bases short, with 9 bases between. The germline gives CDR1 SQVTM, CDR2 ANQGSEA. CDR3 length: 13 amino acids. In DNA form, the CDR3 reads TGCAGCGTTGAATTAGGGATAAACACTGAAGCTTTCTTT. The encoded protein is CSVELGINTEAFF.

This clonotype was observed many times. This chain joins TRBV12-3 or TRBV12-4 and TRBJ2-7; TRBD1 is a possible D gene (5 bases). There are 14 residues in the CDR3. V dropped 5 bases and J dropped 5 bases, with 16 bases sitting between them. CDR3 residues: CASSPDSSSDEQYF. CDR3 sequence (DNA): TGTGCCAGCAGTCCCGACAGTAGTTCTGACGAGCAGTACTTC.

This clonotype was seen at least ten times. The chain is built from TRBV18 and TRBJ2-5; D possibly corresponds to TRBD2 (6 bases). Trimming shortened V by 1 base and J by 5 bases, and 8 bases separated the two germline ends. The CDR3 contains 13 residues. Germline V gives CDR1 KGHSH, CDR2 LQKENI. The CDR3 region is CASSPRRAETQYF. CDR3 coding DNA: TGTGCCAGCTCACCACGGAGGGCCGAGACCCAGTACTTC.

This clonotype was counted at least ten times. The rearrangement joins TRBV29-1 to TRBJ2-1, with 11 bases identical to TRBD2. The ends lost 4 bases at V and 0 bases at J; junction bases unmatched: 5. The V gene's germline CDR1 is SQVTM and CDR2 ANQGSEA. This CDR3 is built from 16 residues. This CDR3 reads CSVVGTSGSSYNEQFF. For the CDR3, the DNA is TGCAGCGTTGTTGGCACTAGCGGGAGCTCCTACAATGAGCAGTTCTTC.

This chain connects TRBV30 to TRBJ2-1; D ambiguous. V was trimmed by 3 bases and J by 9 bases, leaving 9 bases between them. This CDR3 contains 11 residues. Germline V gene data show CDR1 as GTSNPN and CDR2 as SVGIG (reference sequence). DNA of the CDR3: TGTGCCTGGAGCGCCCCCGGTGAGCAGTTCTTC. Translated: CAWSAPGEQFF.

This clonotype occurred many times. V and J are TRBV7-8 and TRBJ2-1; TRBD2 matches 8 bases. The CDR3 totals 17 residues. Germline CDR1 is SGHVS and CDR2 is FQNEAQ. The V gene end was trimmed by 0 bases and the J gene end by 0 bases; junction bases not matched to a gene: 4. This chain's CDR3 is CASSLAGSGSSYNEQFF. CDR3 coding DNA: TGTGCCAGCAGCTTAGCTGGGAGCGGGAGCTCCTACAATGAGCAGTTCTTC.

This clonotype was seen many times. This chain joins TRBV24-1 and TRBJ2-7, with a possible D match to TRBD1 (6 bases). This CDR3 region has 14 residues. Trimming pared 4 bases from V and 5 bases from J, leaving 14 bases between. Looked up from germline, CDR1 is KGHDR and CDR2 is SFDVKD. The CDR3 coding sequence is TGTGCCACCAGTGAAGGGGCAGGGGTAGACGAGCAGTACTTC. The encoded protein is CATSEGAGVDEQYF.

This clonotype was observed a few times. The CDR3 coding sequence is TGTGCCAGCAGGGGGACCGGCCGCTCTGGAAACACCATATATTTT. This translates into CASRGTGRSGNTIYF. This chain connects TRBV7-9 to TRBJ1-3; possible D gene TRBD1, 5 bases. The V and J ends lost 6 bases and 0 bases respectively, with 12 bases between them. CDR1 SEHNR and CDR2 FQNEAQ come from the germline V gene (reference sequence). This CDR3 spans 15 amino acids.

The chain links TRBV29-1 to TRBJ2-7; 9 bases align to TRBD1. Germline trimming cut 7 bases from V and 7 bases from J; bases unmatched to any gene: 8. The CDR3 is made up of 12 amino acids. Germline CDR1 is SQVTM and CDR2 is ANQGSEA. CDR3 nucleotides: TGCAGCGCCTCAGGACAGGGGAGAGAGCAGTACTTC. Its translation: CSASGQGREQYF.

At least ten counts were recorded for this clonotype. The CDR3 DNA reads as TGTGCCAGCAGCTTAACTCCGGGGCCAAACTACGAGCAGTACTTC. This translates into CASSLTPGPNYEQYF. The chain carries TRBV7-2 and TRBJ2-7; D may be TRBD1 or TRBD2 (5 bases each). The V gene lost 2 bases and the J gene lost 3 bases, with 14 bases spanning the gap. The germline V gene has CDR1 SGHTA and CDR2 FQGNSA. The CDR3 length is 15 residues.

This clonotype was seen many times. The J gene is TRBJ2-1, the V gene TRBV2, with 11 bases that match TRBD2. This CDR3 comprises 13 residues. Germline CDR1 is SNHLY and CDR2 is FYNNEI. The junction had 2 bases not matched to a gene; V was cut back by 7 bases and J by 6 bases. As DNA, the CDR3 is TGTGCCAGCACCGGGACTAGCGGCAATGAGCAGTTCTTC. Translated, it gives CASTGTSGNEQFF.

This clonotype was counted only a few times. Written as DNA, the CDR3 is TGTGCCAGCAGCTCCCCGGGACTAGCGGGAGACCCCAACACCGGGGAGCTGTTTTTT. Its protein is CASSSPGLAGDPNTGELFF. The chain carries TRBV11-2 and TRBJ2-2; 14 bases are a match to TRBD2. Germline lookup yields CDR1 SGHAT and CDR2 FQNNGV. The CDR3 covers 19 residues. Trimming took 4 bases from V and 2 from J; bases not matched to a gene: 9.

This sequence joins TRBV12-3 or TRBV12-4 and TRBJ2-2, with a possible D match to TRBD1 (5 bases). V was clipped by 3 bases and J by 6 bases, with 8 bases between them. The CDR3 runs 13 residues. CDR3 protein: CASSFTTAGELFF. The DNA of the CDR3 is TGTGCCAGCAGTTTCACGACAGCCGGGGAGCTGTTTTTT.

This clonotype was detected ten times or more. One end of the junction fails to match germline, which may point to a read error. The chain recombines TRBV28 with TRBJ2-7; D uncertain. The CDR3 sequence is 11 residues long. CDR1 MDHEN and CDR2 SYDVKM come from the germline V gene. CDR3 sequence (DNA): TGTGCCAACAGTCTCGGCTACGAGCAGTACTTC. Protein: CANSLGYEQYF.

In this sample, this clonotype turned up a few times. The chain couples TRBV5-6 to TRBJ2-3, with D perhaps TRBD1 (5 bases). CDR3 length: 15 amino acids. Per the germline V gene, CDR1 is SGHDT and CDR2 is YYEEEE. V lost 4 bases and J 3 bases, leaving 15 bases between the germline ends. The CDR3 nucleotides are TGTGCCAGCAGCCCAGGACAATTAGTTACAGATACGCAGTATTTT. It translates to CASSPGQLVTDTQYF.

This clonotype was picked up a small number of times. The rearrangement joins TRBV27 to TRBJ2-3; 7 positions match TRBD2. The CDR3 is 15 residues long. Germline-derived CDR1 and CDR2 are MNHEY and SMNVEV (reference sequence). Germline trimming cut 6 bases from V and 4 bases from J; bases unmatched to any gene: 10. The CDR3 sequence is CASRGRAGSPDTQYF. CDR3 in DNA: TGTGCCAGCAGAGGTCGAGCGGGAAGCCCAGATACGCAGTATTTT.

This clonotype has ten or more counts. This chain uses TRBV14 with TRBJ2-1; D is perhaps TRBD2 (6 bases). The V and J ends lost 0 bases and 7 bases respectively, with 13 bases between them. The CDR3 totals 15 residues. CDR1 is SGHDN and CDR2 is FVKESK in the germline V gene. The CDR3 nucleotides read TGTGCCAGCAGCCAAGATTTTTTCGGGGGAAATGAGCAGTTCTTC. Amino acid sequence: CASSQDFFGGNEQFF.

This clonotype was found a few times. CDR3 sequence (DNA): TGCGCCAGCAGCCAAGAAGGGGGGCTCCAAGAGACCCAGTACTTC. This codes for CASSQEGGLQETQYF. This chain links TRBV4-1 with TRBJ2-5; the D call may be TRBD1 or TRBD2 (6 bases each). V was cut by 0 bases and J by 1 base, with 9 bases left in between. CDR3 length: 15 amino acids. Germline CDR1 and CDR2: MGHRA and YSYEKL.

This clonotype was seen many times. The chain has TRBV7-2 and TRBJ2-2; either TRBD1 or TRBD2 may supply D (6 bases each). The CDR3 contains 16 residues. Trimming stripped 1 base from V and 7 bases from J, with 16 bases between. Germline V lookup: CDR1 SGHTA, CDR2 FQGNSA. In DNA, the CDR3 is TGTGCCAGCAGCTTAGTATGGGGGGACATCCTCGGGGAGCTGTTTTTT. Its protein product is CASSLVWGDILGELFF. Filled out from reference TRBV7-2 and TRBJ2-2, the complete variable domain reads GAGVSQSPSNKVTEKGKDVELRCDPISGHTALYWYRQSLGQGLEFLIYFQGNSAPDKSGLPSDRFSAERTGGSVSTLTIQRTQQEDSAVYLCASSLVWGDILGELFFGEGSRLTVL.

Concerning this clonotype: Mismatch with germline at one junction end may stem from a read error. The rearrangement uses TRBV10-3 and TRBJ1-5; TRBD1 agrees at 9 bases. This CDR3 contains 15 residues. Germline CDR1 is ENHRY and CDR2 is SYGVKD. The CDR3 here is CASSRQGGSNQPQHF. CDR3 nucleotide sequence: TGTGCCAGCAGTCGACAGGGGGGATCAAATCAGCCCCAGCATTTT.

This clonotype occurred many times. The chain is built from TRBV11-3 and TRBJ2-1, with 9 bases identical to TRBD2. Germline CDR1 is SGHNT and CDR2 is YENEEA. The CDR3 runs 15 residues. V dropped 1 base and J dropped 6; count of bases not matched to a gene: 4. CDR3 residues: CASSLGVAGVNEQFF. CDR3 DNA: TGTGCCAGCAGCTTAGGGGTAGCGGGAGTCAATGAGCAGTTCTTC.

This clonotype was picked up one time. Given a much more abundant clone one base away, this may be a read error. The chain employs TRBV5-5 and TRBJ2-1; D is undetermined. Trimming cost V 4 bases and J 9 bases, with 14 bases left between them. Germline CDR1 is SGHKS and CDR2 is YYEKEE (reference sequence). CDR3 size: 13 residues. Here the CDR3 reads CASSQLGVIEQFF. DNA for the CDR3: TGTGCCAGCAGCCAACTTGGAGTAATTGAGCAGTTCTTC.

The chain combines TRBV12-3 or TRBV12-4 with TRBJ2-7, with 10 bases aligning to TRBD2. This CDR3 is 16 amino acids long. J gave up 0 bases and V 8 bases, and 10 bases lay outside the gene matches. This chain's CDR3 is CASSVAGGFNSYEQYF. The CDR3 coding sequence is TGTGCCAGCTCCGTAGCGGGAGGTTTCAACTCCTACGAGCAGTACTTC.

This clonotype occurred a few times. This sequence joins TRBV4-1 and TRBJ2-1; 7 bases fit TRBD2. The length of the CDR3 is 17 residues. V lost 0 bases, J lost 0 bases, and 5 bases stayed unmatched. The germline CDR1 and CDR2 sequences are MGHRA and YSYEKL. CDR3 DNA sequence: TGCGCCAGCAGCCAAGATTTGGGCGGGAGCTCCTACAATGAGCAGTTCTTC. Protein sequence: CASSQDLGGSSYNEQFF.

J is TRBJ1-2 and V is TRBV5-1; D is undetermined. Per the germline V gene, CDR1 is SGHRS and CDR2 is YFSETQ. Trimming took off 0 bases at V and 5 bases at J, with 8 bases between the two ends. This CDR3 is built from 13 residues. CDR3 residues: CASSLVPGYGYTF. The CDR3 DNA is TGCGCCAGCAGCTTGGTTCCGGGTTATGGCTACACCTTC.